The next 27 T cell receptor beta chains were all read from a single sample in a study of diagnostic markers for celiac disease (dated by TCRdb to the early 2020s). The reads were generated on an Illumina MiSeq. After TCRdb reprocessed the reads, each CDR3 protein sequence was kept as one row, without DNA. This sample's table lists some 4,000 distinct CDR3 sequences. 9% to 10% of the sample is held by the ten biggest clonotypes. The sequencing sample was made of either unsorted cells or a sorted T cell fraction (not recorded which). These receptors all stem from a human donor. This table probably holds off-target reads from a library built for another chain.

The CDR3 loop is CASSLASGQSYEQYF. The chain employs TRBV7-2 and TRBJ2-7; TCRdb picks TRBD1, but there is no DNA to check that call. This CDR3 spans 15 amino acids. Germline CDR1 is SGHTA and CDR2 is FQGNSA.

This clonotype is medium-sized by frequency. The chain links TRBV7-2 to TRBJ1-5; TCRdb's D call of TRBD1 is untestable without DNA. This CDR3 region has 15 residues. CDR1 is SGHTA, CDR2 FQGNSA, per germline. This CDR3 reads CASSLPGGGNQPQHF.

This clonotype is classed as large by frequency. The chain is built from TRBV27 and TRBJ1-5. In germline, CDR1 is MNHEY, CDR2 SMNVEV (reference sequence). This CDR3 spans 13 amino acids. The CDR3 here is CASSFVVNQPQHF.

This rearrangement joins TRBV20-1 to TRBJ2-2; checking the TCRdb D call of TRBD2 is not possible without DNA. The CDR3 is 14 amino acids. The V gene's germline CDR1 is DFQATT and CDR2 SNEGSKA (reference sequence). CDR3: CSARAGPAAGELFF.

The chain is built from TRBV7-9 and TRBJ2-5. Germline CDR1 reads SEHNR; CDR2 reads FQNEAQ (reference sequence). This CDR3 is built from 12 residues. The CDR3 region is CATDSVQETQYF.

By frequency, this clonotype is medium-sized. The chain recombines TRBV5-1 with TRBJ1-4. Per germline, CDR1 SGHRS and CDR2 YFSETQ. The CDR3 is made up of 15 amino acids. CDR3 sequence: CASSLGLSGGEKLFF.

This clonotype is identified as medium-sized from frequency. The chain is built from TRBV4-3 and TRBJ2-1; the TRBD2 assignment by TCRdb is unverifiable without DNA. The CDR3 runs to 16 residues. Germline CDR1 reads LGHNA; CDR2 reads YSLEER. CDR3 loop: CASSHVGLAGINEQFF.

Judged by frequency, this clonotype is medium-sized (0.01 to 0.1%). The rearrangement uses TRBV4-3 and TRBJ2-7; the TRBD2 assignment by TCRdb is unverifiable without DNA. The CDR3 spans 17 residues. CDR1 and CDR2 from the germline V gene are LGHNA and YSLEER. The CDR3 loop is CASSQVEGRGIGYEQYF.

Judged by frequency, this clonotype is large. V gene TRBV7-9 combines with J gene TRBJ1-1; TCRdb gives TRBD1 as the D gene, but with no DNA this cannot be confirmed. Germline CDR1 is SEHNR and CDR2 is FQNEAQ (reference sequence). The CDR3 length is 15 residues. The CDR3 sequence is CASSFGQGAGTEAFF.

This clonotype is classed as medium-sized by frequency. The rearrangement uses TRBV7-9 and TRBJ1-3. The germline CDR1 and CDR2 sequences are SEHNR and FQNEAQ (reference sequence). The CDR3 is 16 amino acids. CDR3 amino acids: CASNAILELPGNTIYF. Complete variable domain (other parts from reference TRBV7-9 and TRBJ1-3): DTGVSQNPRHKITKRGQNVTFRCDPISEHNRLYWYRQTLGQGPEFLTYFQNEAQLEKSRLLSDRFSAERPKGSFSTLEIQRTEQGDSAMYLCASNAILELPGNTIYFGEGSWLTVV.

This clonotype is labeled medium-sized based on frequency. V and J are TRBV23-1 and TRBJ1-3. TRBV23-1 is recorded as an ORF, its role being uncertain. The CDR3 loop spans 14 amino acids. CDR3 protein: CASSHEEVGNTIYF.

The rearrangement uses TRBV27 and TRBJ1-5. The CDR3 sequence is 13 residues long. In germline, CDR1 is MNHEY, CDR2 SMNVEV (reference sequence). CDR3 sequence reads: CASKAWVGEPQHF.

By frequency, this clonotype is medium-sized. The chain is built from TRBV7-2 and TRBJ2-7; TCRdb's D call, TRBD1, is unchecked because there is no DNA. The CDR3 consists of 15 residues. Germline V gives CDR1 SGHTA, CDR2 FQGNSA. The CDR3 sequence: CASSLRGEKSYEQYF. Supplemented by reference TRBV7-2 and TRBJ2-7, the full variable domain reads GAGVSQSPSNKVTEKGKDVELRCDPISGHTALYWYRQSLGQGLEFLIYFQGNSAPDKSGLPSDRFSAERTGGSVSTLTIQRTQQEDSAVYLCASSLRGEKSYEQYFGPGTRLTVT.

Measured by frequency, this clonotype is medium-sized. V and J are TRBV10-2 and TRBJ2-7. The CDR3 covers 14 residues. The germline V gene encodes CDR1 WSHSY and CDR2 SAAADI. The CDR3 loop reads CASSESWGPYEQYF.

This clonotype is deemed medium-sized by its frequency. This chain joins TRBV28 and TRBJ1-3; TCRdb lists TRBD1, though no DNA is available to test this call. The CDR3 is 13 residues long. Germline values: CDR1 MDHEN, CDR2 SYDVKM. The chain's CDR3 is CASTRGFGNTIYF.

The chain joins TRBV28 to TRBJ1-1. The CDR3 covers 15 residues. CDR1 and CDR2 from the germline V gene are MDHEN and SYDVKM. The CDR3: CASSPTRSPAGEAFF.

Judged by frequency, this clonotype is medium-sized. V usage is TRBV10-3 and J usage is TRBJ2-3; TCRdb reports TRBD1, a call that lacks DNA to check it against. CDR1 is ENHRY, CDR2 SYGVKD, per germline. This CDR3 is 13 amino acids long. CDR3 residues: CAISESGADTQYF.

The CDR3 is CASSIVGQGGAEAFF. J is TRBJ1-1 and V is TRBV19; without DNA, the TCRdb call of TRBD1 cannot be checked. Germline V gene data show CDR1 as LNHDA and CDR2 as SQIVND (reference sequence). The CDR3 covers 15 residues.

This rearrangement joins TRBV7-9 to TRBJ2-2; no DNA is available, so the TRBD1 call from TCRdb remains unchecked. CDR1 is SEHNR and CDR2 is FQNEAQ in the germline V gene (reference sequence). The CDR3 is made up of 18 amino acids. The CDR3 sequence is CASTPEWTEDTNTGELFF.

This clonotype registers medium-sized by frequency. This sequence joins TRBV19 and TRBJ1-2; the D gene TCRdb calls, TRBD1, cannot be checked with no DNA. Germline V CDR1 and CDR2: LNHDA, SQIVND (reference sequence). CDR3 length: 16 residues. CDR3 sequence reads: CASSMGGRDRGYGYTF.

This clonotype is labeled medium-sized based on frequency. This chain connects TRBV3-1 to TRBJ2-5; TCRdb selects TRBD2, and the lack of DNA leaves this call unchecked. Germline V gene sequence: CDR1 LGHDT, CDR2 YNNKEL (reference sequence). The CDR3 spans 16 residues. The CDR3 loop reads CASSQGLAGGEETQYF.

This chain joins TRBV4-3 and TRBJ2-3; TCRdb gives TRBD2 as the D gene, but with no DNA this cannot be confirmed. The CDR3 consists of 15 residues. CDR1 is LGHNA and CDR2 is YSLEER in the germline V gene. The CDR3 reads CASSPVLEGTDTQYF.

This clonotype is identified as medium-sized (0.01 to 0.1%) from frequency. The chain is built from TRBV2 and TRBJ1-2. This CDR3 spans 15 amino acids. CDR1 SNHLY and CDR2 FYNNEI come from the germline V gene. CDR3 region: CASSEIPETIYGYTF.

The chain recombines TRBV7-3 with TRBJ2-3; TCRdb gives TRBD2 as the D gene, but with no DNA this cannot be confirmed. CDR3 length equals 13 residues. CDR1 and CDR2 (germline): SGHTA, FQGTGA. CDR3: CASSMGRQDTQYF.

The chain joins TRBV6-5 to TRBJ1-2; TCRdb proposes TRBD1, but this gene call is untestable without DNA. The germline V gene has CDR1 MNHEY and CDR2 SVGAGI. The CDR3 spans 15 residues. CDR3 in amino acids: CASRFGQQGLYGYTF.

This rearrangement joins TRBV6-5 to TRBJ2-3; TCRdb's assignment of TRBD1 cannot be checked, as there is no DNA. The V gene's germline CDR1 is MNHEY and CDR2 SVGAGI. The CDR3 loop spans 17 amino acids. The CDR3 protein is CASSYSGQKHSTDTQYF.

The chain couples TRBV19 to TRBJ1-4; TCRdb picks TRBD1, but there is no DNA to check that call. Germline CDR1 reads LNHDA; CDR2 reads SQIVND (reference sequence). This CDR3 contains 15 residues. CDR3 protein: CASSTTGGSYEKLFF.